This T cell receptor (beta chain) was sequenced during a study of blood T cell repertoires in COVID-19. In the study overall: Researchers got acute and convalescent COVID-19 samples from the United States, Italy and Spain. Sources were T cells, B-cell-depleted T cells, or PBMCs; the material itself was cDNA or gDNA.

V lost 1 base to trimming and J lost 10 bases, with 14 bases between them. The CDR3 spans 13 residues. CDR1 LGHDT and CDR2 YNNKEL come from the germline V gene (reference sequence). The authors' processing: Cell counts per sample came from amplifying reference gene primers. Data came from immunoSEQ multiplex PCR; TCRdb stores just in-frame clones and leaves some out. D and trimming were read from the DNA, whereas the V and J calls and clone size are those reported in that table. The sample contains roughly 250,000 clones, 60% to 75% of which appear only once. The specimen sequenced was peripheral blood. This receptor was obtained from a woman older than 75 with acute or convalescent COVID-19. This chain links TRBV3-1 (or the pseudogene TRBV3-2) with TRBJ2-7; D gene uncertain. As DNA, the CDR3 is TGTGCCAGCAGCCAAGGAAACTCCCCAGGTCAGTACTTC. Its translation: CASSQGNSPGQYF.